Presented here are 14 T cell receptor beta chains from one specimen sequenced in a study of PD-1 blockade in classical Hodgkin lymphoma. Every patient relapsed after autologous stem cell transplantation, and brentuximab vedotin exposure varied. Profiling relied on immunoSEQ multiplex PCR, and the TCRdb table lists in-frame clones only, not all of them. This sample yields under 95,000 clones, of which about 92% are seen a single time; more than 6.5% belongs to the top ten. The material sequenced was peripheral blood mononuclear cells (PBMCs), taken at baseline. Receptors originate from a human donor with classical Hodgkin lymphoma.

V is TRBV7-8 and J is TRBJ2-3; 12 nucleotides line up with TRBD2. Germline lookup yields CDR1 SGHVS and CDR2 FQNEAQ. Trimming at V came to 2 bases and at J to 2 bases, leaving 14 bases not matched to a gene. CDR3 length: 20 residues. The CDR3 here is CASSLFFLAGGWRPTDTQYF. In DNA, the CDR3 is TGTGCCAGCAGCTTATTTTTTCTAGCGGGGGGGTGGAGGCCCACAGATACGCAGTATTTT.

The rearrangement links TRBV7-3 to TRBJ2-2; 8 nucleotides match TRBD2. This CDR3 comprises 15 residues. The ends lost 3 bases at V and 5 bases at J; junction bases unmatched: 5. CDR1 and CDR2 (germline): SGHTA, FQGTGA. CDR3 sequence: CASSLSAGGTGELFF. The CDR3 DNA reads TGTGCCAGCAGCTTGAGCGCGGGAGGTACCGGGGAGCTGTTTTTT.

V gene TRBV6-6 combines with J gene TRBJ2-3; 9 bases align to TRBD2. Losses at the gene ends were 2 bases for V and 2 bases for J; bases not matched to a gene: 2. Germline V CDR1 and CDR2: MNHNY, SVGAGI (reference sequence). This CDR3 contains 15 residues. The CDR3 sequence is CASSYKRGVTDTQYF. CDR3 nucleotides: TGTGCCAGCAGTTACAAGCGGGGGGTCACAGATACGCAGTATTTT.

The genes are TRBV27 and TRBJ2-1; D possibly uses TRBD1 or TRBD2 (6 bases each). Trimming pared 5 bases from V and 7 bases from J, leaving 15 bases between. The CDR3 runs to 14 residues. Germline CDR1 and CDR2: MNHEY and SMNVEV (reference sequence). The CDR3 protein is CASSPSGGGNEQFF. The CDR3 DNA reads TGTGCCAGCAGTCCGTCCGGAGGGGGGAATGAGCAGTTCTTC.

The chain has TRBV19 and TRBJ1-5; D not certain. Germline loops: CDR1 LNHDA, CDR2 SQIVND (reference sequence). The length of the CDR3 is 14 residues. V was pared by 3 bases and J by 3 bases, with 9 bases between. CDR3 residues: CASSIKTDNQPQHF. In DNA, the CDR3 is TGTGCCAGTAGTATTAAAACAGACAATCAGCCCCAGCATTTT. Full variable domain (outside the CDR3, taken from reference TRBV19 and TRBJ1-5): DGGITQSPKYLFRKEGQNVTLSCEQNLNHDAMYWYRQDPGQGLRLIYYSQIVNDFQKGDIAEGYSVSREKKESFPLTVTSAQKNPTAFYLCASSIKTDNQPQHFGDGTRLSIL.

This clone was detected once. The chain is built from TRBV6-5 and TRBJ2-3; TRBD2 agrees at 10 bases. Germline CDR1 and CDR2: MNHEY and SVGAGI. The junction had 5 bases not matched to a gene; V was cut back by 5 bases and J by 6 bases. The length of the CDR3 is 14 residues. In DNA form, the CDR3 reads TGTGCCAGCAGTCGAGCGGGGGGGCTGGATACGCAGTATTTT. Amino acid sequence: CASSRAGGLDTQYF.

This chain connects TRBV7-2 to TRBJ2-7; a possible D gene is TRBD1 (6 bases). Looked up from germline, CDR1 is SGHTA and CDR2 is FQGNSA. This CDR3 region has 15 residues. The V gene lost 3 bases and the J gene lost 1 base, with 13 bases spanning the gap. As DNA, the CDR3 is TGTGCCAGCAGCTTTGTGGACAGAAGTTCCTACGAGCAGTACTTC. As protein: CASSFVDRSSYEQYF.

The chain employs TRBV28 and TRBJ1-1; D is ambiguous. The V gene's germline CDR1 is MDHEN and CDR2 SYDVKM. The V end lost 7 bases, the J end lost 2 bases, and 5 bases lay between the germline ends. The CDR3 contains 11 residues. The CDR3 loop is CASTRNTEAFF. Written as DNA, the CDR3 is TGTGCCAGCACCCGAAACACTGAAGCTTTCTTT.

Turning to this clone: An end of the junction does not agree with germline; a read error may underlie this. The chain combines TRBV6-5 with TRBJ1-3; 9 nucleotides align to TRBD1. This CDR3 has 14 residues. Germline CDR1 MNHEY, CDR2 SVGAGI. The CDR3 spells CASRRQGVGSTIYF. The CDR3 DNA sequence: TGTGCCAGCAGGCGACAGGGGGTCGGAAGCACCATATATTTT.

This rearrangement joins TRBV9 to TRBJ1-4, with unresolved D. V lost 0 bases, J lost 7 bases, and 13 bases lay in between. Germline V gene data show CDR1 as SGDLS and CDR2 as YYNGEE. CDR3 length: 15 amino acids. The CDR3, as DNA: TGTGCCAGCAGCGTAGGGGCCGGCGAGGCTGAAAAACTGTTTTTT. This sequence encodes CASSVGAGEAEKLFF. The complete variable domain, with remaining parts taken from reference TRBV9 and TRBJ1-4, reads DSGVTQTPKHLITATGQRVTLRCSPRSGDLSVYWYQQSLDQGLQFLIQYYNGEERAKGNILERFSAQQFPDLHSELNLSSLELGDSALYFCASSVGAGEAEKLFFGSGTQLSVL.

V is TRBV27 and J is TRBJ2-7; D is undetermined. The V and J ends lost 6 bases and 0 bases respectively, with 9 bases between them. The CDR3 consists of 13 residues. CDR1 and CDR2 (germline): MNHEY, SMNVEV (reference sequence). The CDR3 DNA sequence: TGTGCCAGCAGGCTGGGTTCCTCCTACGAGCAGTACTTC. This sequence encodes CASRLGSSYEQYF.

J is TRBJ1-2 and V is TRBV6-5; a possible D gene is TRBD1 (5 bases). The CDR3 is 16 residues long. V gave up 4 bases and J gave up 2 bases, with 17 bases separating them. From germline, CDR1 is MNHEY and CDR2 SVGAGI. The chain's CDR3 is CASSSTVLGENYGYTF. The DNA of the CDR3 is TGTGCCAGCAGTTCGACTGTTTTGGGGGAAAACTATGGCTACACCTTC.

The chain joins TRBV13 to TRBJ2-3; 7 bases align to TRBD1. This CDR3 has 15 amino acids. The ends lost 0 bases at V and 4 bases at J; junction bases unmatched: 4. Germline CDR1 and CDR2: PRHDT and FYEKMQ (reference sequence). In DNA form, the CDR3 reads TGTGCCAGCAGCTTAGGGGGAAGGGGGCCAGATACGCAGTATTTT. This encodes CASSLGGRGPDTQYF.

CDR3 protein: CASSFPLALDTQYF. The CDR3 nucleotides are TGTGCCAGCAGCTTCCCCTTAGCGTTAGATACGCAGTATTTT. V and J are TRBV7-9 and TRBJ2-3, with D maybe TRBD2 (5 bases). V shed 3 bases and J shed 5 bases, with 12 bases lying between them. Germline CDR1 is SEHNR and CDR2 is FQNEAQ (reference sequence). The CDR3 loop spans 14 amino acids. The full variable domain, rest sourced from reference TRBV7-9 and TRBJ2-3, is DTGVSQNPRHKITKRGQNVTFRCDPISEHNRLYWYRQTLGQGPEFLTYFQNEAQLEKSRLLSDRFSAERPKGSFSTLEIQRTEQGDSAMYLCASSFPLALDTQYFGPGTRLTVL.